This is a list of T cell receptor beta chains from one sample in a study of T cell clones after liver transplantation. The repertoire was sequenced with immunoSEQ multiplex PCR; TCRdb's copy has only in-frame clones and lacks some. Of roughly 80,000 clones in the sample, 82% are singletons; the top ten hold 0.47%. Sequenced here: CD4+ T cells from blood, sampled 46 months after liver transplant. The receptors originated from a human patient who received a liver transplant. The graft donor may account for some of the T cells. The CDR3 runs from the conserved cysteine through the conserved F or W. A D gene is named only where the DNA matches it firmly. Clone size is not always given. Where it is, it says once, few, many or a class for expanded clones.

d_gene	v_gene	j_gene	abundance	CDR3nt	CDR3aa
NA	TRBV7-2	TRBJ1-3	NA	TGTGCCAGCAGCCGCACCCGGAGCTCTGGAAACACCATATATTTT	CASSRTRSSGNTIYF
TRBD2	TRBV6-5	TRBJ2-2	NA	TGTGCCAGCATAGCGGGGATCGGCACCGGGGAGCTGTTTTTT	CASIAGIGTGELFF
NA	TRBV19	TRBJ2-1	NA	TGTGCCAGTACCACTGACGGCTTCTCCTACAATGAGCAGTTCTTC	CASTTDGFSYNEQFF
NA	TRBV2	TRBJ1-3	NA	TGTGCCAGCAGTCTCGGACAGACTGGAAACACCATATATTTT	CASSLGQTGNTIYF
TRBD1	TRBV28	TRBJ2-1	NA	TGTGCCACCTCCTCTGGACAGGCGAGCAATGAGCAGTTCTTC	CATSSGQASNEQFF
TRBD1	TRBV2	TRBJ1-5	NA	TGTGCCAGCAGACCCCAGGGGGCAGGCCAGCCCCAGCATTTT	CASRPQGAGQPQHF
TRBD1	TRBV10-1	TRBJ1-5	NA	TGCGCCAGCAGTGAGCCGTGGACAGGTCTGAGCAATCAGCCCCAGCATTTT	CASSEPWTGLSNQPQHF
TRBD2	TRBV9	TRBJ2-2	NA	TGTGCCAGCAGCGTTAGCGGGGGGGACACCGGGGAGCTGTTTTTT	CASSVSGGDTGELFF
NA	TRBV27	TRBJ2-6	NA	TGTGCCAGCAGTTTATTCGGCAGCTCTGGGGCCAACGTCCTGACTTTC	CASSLFGSSGANVLTF
NA	TRBV19	TRBJ1-3	NA	TGTGCCAGTAGTATAGACGGGACGTCCGGAAACACCATATATTTT	CASSIDGTSGNTIYF
TRBD1	TRBV27	TRBJ1-4	NA	TGTGCCAGCAGTTTATCTAGACAGGGGTACGAAAAACTGTTTTTT	CASSLSRQGYEKLFF
TRBD2	TRBV6-1	TRBJ2-1	once	TGTGCCAGCAGTGGTATGGCGGGAGGAAGGGATGAGCAGTTCTTC	CASSGMAGGRDEQFF
TRBD2	TRBV5-1	TRBJ2-1	NA	TGCGCCAGCAGCCCGGGTTCACTAGCGGGCGGGTTCTTC	CASSPGSLAGGFF
NA	TRBV11-2	TRBJ2-7	NA	TGTGCCAGCAGCTTAGGCTCCGGGAACATTTACGAGCAGTACTTC	CASSLGSGNIYEQYF
TRBD1	TRBV5-4	TRBJ2-5	NA	TGTGCCAGCAGCTCCCGGGACAGGGGGCAAGAGACCCAGTACTTC	CASSSRDRGQETQYF
NA	TRBV19	TRBJ1-4	NA	TGTGCCAGTAGTATGGATCGTCGACATCGCAATGAAAAACTGTTTTTT	CASSMDRRHRNEKLFF
NA	TRBV5-1	TRBJ2-6	NA	TGCGCCAGCAGCTCCACCTCTGGGGCCAACGTCCTGACTTTC	CASSSTSGANVLTF
TRBD2	TRBV7-8	TRBJ2-7	NA	TGTGCCAGCAGCGGACAGACTAGCGGGAGGGGAGCCGAGCAGTACTTC	CASSGQTSGRGAEQYF
NA	TRBV6-6	TRBJ2-3	NA	TGTGCCAGCAGTCCACTTGAGACGCAGTATTTT	CASSPLETQYF
NA	TRBV4-1	TRBJ1-4	NA	TGCGCCAGCAGCCCCAGGGGCAGGGCGGGTAATGAAAAACTGTTTTTT	CASSPRGRAGNEKLFF
TRBD2	TRBV4-1	TRBJ2-1	NA	TGCGCCAGCAGCCAAGATCGCCCGACTAGCGGGAGGGTCAACTCTCTCTCCAATGAGCAGTTCTTC	CASSQDRPTSGRVNSLSNEQFF
TRBD1	TRBV7-2	TRBJ1-1	few	TGTGCCAGCAGCTTTACAGGGGGCGGAATGAACACTGAAGCTTTCTTT	CASSFTGGGMNTEAFF
NA	TRBV5-1	TRBJ1-2	NA	TGCGCCAGCAGCTTGGGGGCGGGAATAGCCTATGGCTACACCTTC	CASSLGAGIAYGYTF
NA	TRBV7-8	TRBJ2-5	NA	TGTGCCAGCAGCTTAGTGCGTTCCCAAGAGACCCAGTACTTC	CASSLVRSQETQYF
NA	TRBV19	TRBJ1-1	NA	TGTGCCAGTAGTATTAAGCGGGGGGTTGAAGCTTTCTTT	CASSIKRGVEAFF
NA	TRBV9	TRBJ1-1	NA	TGTGCCAGTAGGGAGGTGTGGGGTAACATGAACACTGAAGCTTTCTTT	CASREVWGNMNTEAFF
NA	TRBV10-3	TRBJ1-2	NA	TGTGCCATCAGTGCAGGGAGCTGGGGCTACACCTTC	CAISAGSWGYTF
NA	TRBV19	TRBJ2-1	NA	TGTGCCAGTAGCCTGGGGGCAGGCCCCTACAATGAGCAGTTCTTC	CASSLGAGPYNEQFF
NA	TRBV19	TRBJ2-1	NA	TGTGCCAGTAGTAGAACTAGGAGGTTATCCTACATCGAGCAGTTCTTC	CASSRTRRLSYIEQFF
NA	TRBV5-1	TRBJ1-5	NA	TGCGCCAGCAGCCCGGAGGGGGGTCAGCCCCAGCATTTT	CASSPEGGQPQHF
NA	TRBV7-9	TRBJ1-2	NA	TGTGCCAGCAGCTTAGGGGCAGGGAGTGACTATGGCTACACCTTC	CASSLGAGSDYGYTF
NA	TRBV7-9	TRBJ2-1	few	TGTGCCAGCAGCCCCCGTCTTAATGAGCAGTTCTTC	CASSPRLNEQFF
NA	TRBV18	TRBJ1-3	NA	TGTGCCAGCTCCGCGGGAGGGGATGGAAACACCATATATTTT	CASSAGGDGNTIYF
NA	TRBV5-1	TRBJ2-1	NA	TGCGCCAGCAGCTTGGGGGCGGCGGAGTACAATGAGCAGTTCTTC	CASSLGAAEYNEQFF
TRBD2	TRBV9	TRBJ2-3	NA	TGTGCCAGCAGCGCCTTAGCGGGAGGAAGAGATACGCAGTATTTT	CASSALAGGRDTQYF
NA	TRBV9	TRBJ2-1	NA	TGTGCCAGCAGCGTAATTACTGGCAACAATGAGCAGTTCTTC	CASSVITGNNEQFF
NA	TRBV7-9	TRBJ2-3	NA	TGTGCCAGCAGCTTACATTTAGGGACGACTTCCACAGATACGCAGTATTTT	CASSLHLGTTSTDTQYF
NA	TRBV7-9	TRBJ2-5	NA	TGTGCCAGCAGCTTAGGCACGGCGGAGACCCAGTACTTC	CASSLGTAETQYF
NA	TRBV5-1	TRBJ2-3	NA	TGCGCCAGCAGCTTGGCACCGTCGGATACGCAGTATTTT	CASSLAPSDTQYF
NA	TRBV2	TRBJ2-5	NA	TGTGCCAGCAGTGAAGCGAGGGAGACCCAGTACTTC	CASSEARETQYF
TRBD1	TRBV10-3	TRBJ2-6	once	TGTGCCATCAGGAGGGACAGGTCCCTCGAGGTGACTTTC	CAIRRDRSLEVTF
NA	TRBV5-6	TRBJ1-5	NA	TGTGCCAGCAGCTTGGGATGGGGTCAGCCCCAGCATTTT	CASSLGWGQPQHF
NA	TRBV18	TRBJ1-2	NA	TGTGCCAGCTCACCAGAAGGGAATGGCTACACCTTC	CASSPEGNGYTF
NA	TRBV6-6	TRBJ1-5	once	TGTGCCAGCACCTACTCGTCCTTGACTAGCAATCAGCCCCAGCATTTT	CASTYSSLTSNQPQHF
NA	TRBV4-1	TRBJ2-4	NA	TGCGCCAGCAGCCAAGGTCTACTACCGAATGTCCTCGCCAAAAACATTCAGTACTTC	CASSQGLLPNVLAKNIQYF
TRBD2	TRBV28	TRBJ2-7	NA	TGTGCCAGCAGTCCCTGGTGGGGGGGCGAGCAGTACTTC	CASSPWWGGEQYF
TRBD1	TRBV7-2	TRBJ2-7	NA	TGTGCCAGCAGCTTAGTGGGACAGGGTGTTTACGAGCAGTACTTC	CASSLVGQGVYEQYF
TRBD2	TRBV10-3	TRBJ2-7	NA	TGTGCCATCGGCCAGGGACTAGCGACTGGAGACGAGCAGTACTTC	CAIGQGLATGDEQYF
NA	TRBV2	TRBJ1-1	NA	TGTGCCAGCAGTGCGAGCCGGGGGCGAGAGGCTGAAGCTTTCTTT	CASSASRGREAEAFF
NA	TRBV29-1	TRBJ1-3	NA	TGCAGCGTTGAATCCTTCTCTGGAAACACCATATATTTT	CSVESFSGNTIYF
TRBD1	TRBV6-6	TRBJ2-7	NA	TGTGCCAGCAGGACCGGGACAGGGATTCCGAACTTC	CASRTGTGIPNF
TRBD2	TRBV4-2	TRBJ2-5	NA	TGTGCCAGCAGCCCATCTAGCGGAGGGCAAGAGACCCAGTACTTC	CASSPSSGGQETQYF
TRBD2	TRBV9	TRBJ2-1	NA	TGTGCCAGCAGCAGCGGACTAGCGGGAGTTCTTCTACCCTACAATGAGCAGTTCTTC	CASSSGLAGVLLPYNEQFF
NA	TRBV10-3	TRBJ1-1	NA	TGTGCCATCACTCGACAGGTAAACACTGAAGCTTTCTTT	CAITRQVNTEAFF